Shown below are 23 T cell receptor beta chains from a single sample sequenced in a study of CD8 T cells in Susac syndrome. Roughly 0.45 to 1 ug RNA was reverse transcribed with random hexamers. TCRdb redid the calling of the immunoSEQ multiplex PCR reads with MiXCR, one entry per CDR3 protein. The sample holds 190,000 or so distinct CDR3 sequences, more than 85% seen once. The sample comprised CD4+ T cells from PBMCs. These receptors were collected from a human donor with multiple sclerosis.

The V gene is TRBV3-1, the J gene TRBJ2-7; tentative D call: TRBD1 (6 bases). This CDR3 comprises 18 residues. The V end lost 1 base, the J end lost 3 bases, and 22 bases lay between the germline ends. CDR1 LGHDT and CDR2 YNNKEL come from the germline V gene (reference sequence). Written as DNA, the CDR3 is TGTGCCAGCAGCCAAGTGGGTCGAAACAGGGTCAATGGCTACGAGCAGTACTTC. Residues: CASSQVGRNRVNGYEQYF.

The chain couples TRBV20-1 to TRBJ2-1; TRBD2 agrees at 8 bases. CDR3 length: 12 residues. The germline V gene has CDR1 DFQATT and CDR2 SNEGSKA (reference sequence). Unmatched junction bases numbered 6, after V lost 6 bases and J lost 8 bases. CDR3: CSAPGLVYEQFF. DNA of the CDR3: TGCAGTGCCCCGGGACTAGTCTATGAGCAGTTCTTC.

V is TRBV7-8 and J is TRBJ1-1; D may be TRBD1 (6 bases). The germline CDR1 and CDR2 sequences are SGHVS and FQNEAQ. V lost 2 bases and J 1 base, leaving 14 bases between the germline ends. This CDR3 is 16 amino acids long. In DNA, the CDR3 is TGTGCCAGCAGCTTACCCGGCGGGGGGGCGAACACTGAAGCTTTCTTT. This codes for CASSLPGGGANTEAFF. Drawing the rest from reference TRBV7-8 and TRBJ1-1, the complete variable domain is GAGVSQSPRYKVAKRGQDVALRCDPISGHVSLFWYQQALGQGPEFLTYFQNEAQLDKSGLPSDRFFAERPEGSVSTLKIQRTQQEDSAVYLCASSLPGGGANTEAFFGQGTRLTVV.

The chain is built from TRBV3-1 and TRBJ1-2, with TRBD1 matching 7 bases. The CDR3 is 14 amino acids. Trimming at V came to 3 bases and at J to 2 bases, leaving 3 bases not matched to a gene. CDR1 and CDR2 (germline): LGHDT, YNNKEL (reference sequence). CDR3 in DNA: TGTGCCAGCAGCCAGACAGGGAGGAACTATGGCTACACCTTC. It encodes CASSQTGRNYGYTF.

This chain links TRBV2 with TRBJ2-5; TRBD2 matches at 8 bases. With 3 bases clipped from V and 5 bases from J, the junction kept 14 bases outside the gene matches. The CDR3 totals 17 residues. In germline, CDR1 is SNHLY, CDR2 FYNNEI. The CDR3 reads CASSEGDQRGGRETQYF. The DNA of the CDR3 is TGTGCCAGCAGTGAGGGAGACCAACGGGGGGGCCGCGAGACCCAGTACTTC.

The rearrangement links TRBV25-1 to TRBJ2-1, with D tentatively TRBD1 (5 bases). The CDR3 contains 12 residues. V lost 8 bases to trimming and J lost 11 bases, with 16 bases between them. CDR1 MGHDK and CDR2 SYGVNS come from the germline V gene. The CDR3 region has the DNA TGTGCCAGCGGCTTAGGGGCCCATCAGCAGTTCTTC. Amino acid sequence: CASGLGAHQQFF.

In nucleotides, the CDR3 is TGTGCCAGCAGCACAGGGATCGAGACCCAGTACTTC. Protein: CASSTGIETQYF. The rearrangement uses TRBV2 and TRBJ2-5; D may be TRBD1 (6 bases). CDR1 and CDR2 (germline): SNHLY, FYNNEI. V lost 6 bases and J 5 bases, leaving 10 bases between the germline ends. There are 12 residues in the CDR3.

This clonotype was detected once. The rearrangement links TRBV29-1 to TRBJ1-2, with D possibly matching TRBD1 (5 bases). V dropped 4 bases and J dropped 8 bases, with 20 bases sitting between them. In germline, CDR1 is SQVTM, CDR2 ANQGSEA. There are 14 residues in the CDR3. The chain's CDR3 is CSVALRLGGTGYTF. The CDR3 bases are TGCAGCGTTGCCCTAAGGTTAGGAGGGACCGGCTACACCTTC.

The rearrangement uses TRBV12-3 or TRBV12-4 and TRBJ2-5; D is undetermined. CDR3 length: 12 amino acids. V gave up 5 bases and J gave up 5 bases, with 9 bases separating them. The CDR3 sequence is CASSRSRETQYF. The CDR3 DNA reads TGTGCCAGCAGTAGGTCAAGGGAGACCCAGTACTTC.

V usage is TRBV11-2 and J usage is TRBJ2-7; D is unclear. V lost 6 bases, J lost 0 bases, and 3 bases lay in between. The CDR3 sequence is 11 residues long. Germline CDR1 and CDR2: SGHAT and FQNNGV. CDR3 region: CASRSSYEQYF. The CDR3 nucleotides read TGTGCCAGCAGGAGCTCCTACGAGCAGTACTTC.

The chain's CDR3 is CASTLGEGIGTEAFF. DNA for the CDR3: TGTGCCAGCACCCTGGGGGAGGGAATTGGCACTGAAGCTTTCTTT. V is TRBV3-1 and J is TRBJ1-1; D might be TRBD1 (5 bases). V lost 7 bases, J lost 4 bases, and 19 bases lay in between. The CDR3 is made up of 15 amino acids. Germline CDR1 and CDR2: LGHDT and YNNKEL (reference sequence).

J is TRBJ2-4 and V is TRBV2; 9 bases are shared with TRBD1. V dropped 4 bases and J dropped 1; count of bases not matched to a gene: 2. CDR1 SNHLY and CDR2 FYNNEI come from the germline V gene. This CDR3 contains 15 residues. CDR3 sequence: CASSGDRGAKNIQYF. DNA for the CDR3: TGTGCCAGCAGTGGCGACAGGGGGGCCAAAAACATTCAGTACTTC.

The CDR3 region is CSAPGDHTEAFF. CDR3 nucleotides: TGCAGTGCCCCAGGGGACCACACTGAAGCTTTCTTT. The J gene is TRBJ1-1, the V gene TRBV20-1; tentatively, D is TRBD1 (6 bases). The CDR3 totals 12 residues. The germline CDR1 and CDR2 sequences are DFQATT and SNEGSKA (reference sequence). Between the trimmed V and J ends, which lost 6 bases and 3 bases, there was a span of 11 bases.

V usage is TRBV29-1 and J usage is TRBJ1-1; TRBD1 matches at 7 bases. CDR1 is SQVTM and CDR2 is ANQGSEA in the germline V gene. The CDR3 is made up of 14 amino acids. Germline trimming cut 5 bases from V and 0 bases from J; bases unmatched to any gene: 6. CDR3 sequence: CSVLPTGVNTEAFF. Written as DNA, the CDR3 is TGCAGCGTTTTACCCACAGGGGTGAACACTGAAGCTTTCTTT.

The CDR3 nucleotides are TGTGCCAGCAGCCCGGGGGGGTCGGACACTGAAGCTTTCTTT. It codes for CASSPGGSDTEAFF. The chain combines TRBV9 with TRBJ1-1; possible D gene TRBD1, 5 bases. Looked up from germline, CDR1 is SGDLS and CDR2 is YYNGEE. The CDR3 has 14 amino acids. The V gene lost 4 bases and the J gene lost 3 bases, with 13 bases spanning the gap.

The rearrangement links TRBV27 to TRBJ1-2; no clear D gene. CDR1 and CDR2 (germline): MNHEY, SMNVEV (reference sequence). V shed 8 bases and J shed 4 bases, with 14 bases lying between them. The length of the CDR3 is 13 residues. CDR3: CASGSLQGYGYTF. For the CDR3, the DNA is TGTGCCAGCGGGAGCCTTCAAGGCTATGGCTACACCTTC.

The J gene is TRBJ2-7, the V gene TRBV5-1, with D perhaps matching TRBD1 or TRBD2 (5 bases each). CDR3 length: 14 amino acids. Germline CDR1 and CDR2: SGHRS and YFSETQ. V dropped 5 bases and J dropped 2 bases, with 14 bases sitting between them. CDR3 DNA sequence: TGCGCCAGCAGGGTGGGGATGGGGGCCTACGAGCAGTACTTC. It encodes CASRVGMGAYEQYF. The complete variable domain, with remaining parts taken from reference TRBV5-1 and TRBJ2-7, reads KAGVTQTPRYLIKTRGQQVTLSCSPISGHRSVSWYQQTPGQGLQFLFEYFSETQRNKGNFPGRFSGRQFSNSRSEMNVSTLELGDSALYLCASRVGMGAYEQYFGPGTRLTVT.

This sequence joins TRBV20-1 and TRBJ2-5, with D uncertain. V lost 0 bases and J 5 bases, leaving 4 bases between the germline ends. Germline CDR1 DFQATT, CDR2 SNEGSKA (reference sequence). The CDR3 has 11 amino acids. CDR3: CSARDDETQYF. In DNA, the CDR3 is TGCAGTGCTAGAGACGACGAGACCCAGTACTTC.

The V and J genes are TRBV29-1 and TRBJ2-2, with TRBD2 matching over 9 bases. There are 17 residues in the CDR3. Trimming at V came to 6 bases and at J to 4 bases, leaving 15 bases not matched to a gene. The V gene's germline CDR1 is SQVTM and CDR2 ANQGSEA. CDR3 bases: TGCAGCGTAGCCCCGGGCGGGGGGGCCTTCGGCACCGGGGAGCTGTTTTTT. It yields the protein CSVAPGGGAFGTGELFF.

The V call is TRBV29-1, the J call TRBJ2-4; D assignment may be TRBD1 or TRBD2 (5 bases each). Trimming took 2 bases from V and 6 from J, leaving 14 bases between them. CDR1 and CDR2 (germline): SQVTM, ANQGSEA. The CDR3 runs 14 residues. The CDR3 reads CSVEFSLGGNIQYF. Written as DNA, the CDR3 is TGCAGCGTTGAATTCTCCCTTGGGGGAAACATTCAGTACTTC.

The rearrangement uses TRBV7-8 and TRBJ2-7; TRBD2 is a possible D gene (6 bases). This CDR3 has 15 amino acids. V was clipped by 1 base and J by 3 bases, with 13 bases between them. From germline, CDR1 is SGHVS and CDR2 FQNEAQ. CDR3 coding DNA: TGTGCCAGCAGCTTAGGGGACGGAGGGGTCTACGAGCAGTACGTC. As protein: CASSLGDGGVYEQYV.

The CDR3 bases are TGCAGCGCCCGACAGGGGGTTCAAGAGACCCAGTACTTC. Its protein product is CSARQGVQETQYF. The rearrangement links TRBV29-1 to TRBJ2-5, with 9 nucleotides matching TRBD1. This CDR3 has 13 amino acids. V lost 7 bases to trimming and J lost 2 bases; unmatched junction nucleotides: 5. Germline CDR1 reads SQVTM; CDR2 reads ANQGSEA. Variable domain in full (rest from reference TRBV29-1 and TRBJ2-5): SAVISQKPSRDICQRGTSLTIQCQVDSQVTMMFWYRQQPGQSLTLIATANQGSEATYESGFVIDKFPISRPNLTFSTLTVSNMSPEDSSIYLCSARQGVQETQYFGPGTRLLVL.

This clonotype has just one count. The chain carries TRBV27 and TRBJ2-1, with TRBD2 identical over 7 bases. The V segment lost 4 bases and the J segment 4 bases; nucleotides outside the gene matches: 10. The length of the CDR3 is 16 residues. Germline CDR1 is MNHEY and CDR2 is SMNVEV (reference sequence). The CDR3 spells CASSSLLARFYNEQFF. In nucleotides, the CDR3 is TGTGCCAGCAGTTCCCTACTAGCGAGGTTTTACAATGAGCAGTTCTTC.